Reported below is one T cell receptor (beta chain). The target antigen is unknown. This sample is drawn from a study of OX40 agonist ivuxolimab in advanced cancers. The wider study: One patient with hepatocellular carcinoma and two with cutaneous melanoma, three in all, had partial responses. Study-wide results and limits: Relative to CD4+, CD8+ T cells held more expanded clones on average.

CDR3 length equals 14 residues. V lost 5 bases and J 5 bases, leaving 15 bases between the germline ends. Germline CDR1 is SGHVS and CDR2 is FQNEAQ. Clones were read by immunoSEQ multiplex PCR, and TCRdb kept only the in-frame ones, dropping some. The sample carries 95,000 to 150,000 clones, just under 95% recorded once. The sample here was CD4+ or CD8+ T cells sorted from blood, taken in a trial of the OX40 agonist ivuxolimab. This chain uses TRBV7-8 with TRBJ2-5, with TRBD2 as a possible D gene (5 bases). This receptor was taken from an adult with an advanced solid tumor such as melanoma, head and neck, liver or kidney cancer. The CDR3 sequence: CASSLRLSRETQYF. CDR3 sequence (DNA): TGTGCCAGCAGCCTTCGACTAAGCCGGGAGACCCAGTACTTC.